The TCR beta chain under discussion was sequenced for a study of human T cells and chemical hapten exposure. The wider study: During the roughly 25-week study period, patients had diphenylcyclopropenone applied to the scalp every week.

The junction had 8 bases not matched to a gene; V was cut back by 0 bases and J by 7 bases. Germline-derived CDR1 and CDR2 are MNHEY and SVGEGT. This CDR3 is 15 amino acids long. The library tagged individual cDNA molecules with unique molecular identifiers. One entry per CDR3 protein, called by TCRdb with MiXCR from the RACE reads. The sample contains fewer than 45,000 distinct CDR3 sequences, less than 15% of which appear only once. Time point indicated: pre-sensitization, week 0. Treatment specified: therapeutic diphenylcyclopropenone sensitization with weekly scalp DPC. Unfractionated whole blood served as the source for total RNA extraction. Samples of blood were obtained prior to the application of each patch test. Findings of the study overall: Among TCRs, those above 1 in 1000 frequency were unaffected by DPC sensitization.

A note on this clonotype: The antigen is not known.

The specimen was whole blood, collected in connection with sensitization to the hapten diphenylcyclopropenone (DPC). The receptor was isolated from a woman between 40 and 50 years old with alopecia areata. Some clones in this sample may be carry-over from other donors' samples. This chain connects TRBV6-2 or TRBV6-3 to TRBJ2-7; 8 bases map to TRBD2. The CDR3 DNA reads TGTGCCAGCAGTTACTCGGACGGGGGGGCCGAAGAGCAGTACTTC. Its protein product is CASSYSDGGAEEQYF.